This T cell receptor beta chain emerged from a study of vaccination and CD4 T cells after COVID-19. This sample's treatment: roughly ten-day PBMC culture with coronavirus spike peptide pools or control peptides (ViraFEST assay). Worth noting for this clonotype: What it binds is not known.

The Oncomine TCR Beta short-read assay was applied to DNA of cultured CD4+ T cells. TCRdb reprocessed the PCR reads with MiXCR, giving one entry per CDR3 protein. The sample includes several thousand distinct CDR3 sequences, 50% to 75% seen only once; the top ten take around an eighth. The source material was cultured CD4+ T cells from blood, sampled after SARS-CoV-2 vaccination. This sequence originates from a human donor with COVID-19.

CDR3 DNA sequence: TGTGCCAGCAGCTCCACCCCTGCGGGTGGAGCTTTCTTT. Translated: CASSSTPAGGAFF. The V and J genes are TRBV7-8 and TRBJ1-1; D is unresolved. V lost 4 bases and J lost 10, with 16 bases in between. Per germline, CDR1 SGHVS and CDR2 FQNEAQ. The CDR3 loop spans 13 amino acids. The full variable domain, in which reference TRBV7-8 and TRBJ1-1 provide the parts outside the CDR3, is GAGVSQSPRYKVAKRGQDVALRCDPISGHVSLFWYQQALGQGPEFLTYFQNEAQLDKSGLPSDRFFAERPEGSVSTLKIQRTQQEDSAVYLCASSSTPAGGAFFGQGTRLTVV.